This TCR beta chain derives from a study of T cell repertoires in cytomegalovirus infection. This clonotype was seen once. A much larger clonotype is one base distant, so this may be a read error. Germline V CDR1 and CDR2: MDHEN, SYDVKM. Trimming removed 5 bases from V and 2 bases from J, with 13 bases in between. This CDR3 region has 15 residues. TCRdb re-derived calls from the reads in MiXCR, one entry per CDR3 protein. The table lists approximately 630,000 distinct CDR3 sequences, 20% to 25% of them singletons. This chain joins TRBV28 and TRBJ2-1; D call uncertain. The sequenced material came from CD8+ T cells from PBMCs. The receptor's source is a human donor in good health (CMV status not recorded). Some clones in this sample may be carry-over from other donors' samples. The CDR3 coding sequence is TGTGCCAGCAGTCGAGACCTGCGGACCTACAATGAGCAGTTCTTC. Amino acid sequence: CASSRDLRTYNEQFF.